This T cell receptor beta chain appears in the sequencing data of a study of shared clonotypes between healthy human individuals. Study in general: The cohort comprised a couple of women and a few men. Their ages spanned 18 to 49 years. Study observations and caveats: Around 5% of naive CD4 clonotypes were common to a few donors. Generation probabilities of non-shared clonotypes were lower (relative to those shared by all four donors).

A word on this clone: Its specificity is not known. Additional DNA sequences in this sample encode the identical CDR3.

Generated by immunoSEQ multiplex PCR, the TCRdb table keeps only in-frame clones and is missing some. The sample yields about 2.4 million clones, 80% to 95% seen once. This TCR came from a man between 18 and 35 years old in good health. Some clones in this sample may be carry-over from other donors' samples. Sequenced sample: naive CD4+ T cells from PBMCs. Subset in this sample: CD45RA+ positively selected.

The CDR3 DNA reads TGTGCCAGCTCACCACCGGGGGCGGGGACTGAAGCTTTCTTT. Its protein product is CASSPPGAGTEAFF. The genes are TRBV18 and TRBJ1-1; D is possibly TRBD1 (6 bases). The CDR3 totals 14 residues. Germline lookup yields CDR1 KGHSH and CDR2 LQKENI. V was trimmed by 0 bases and J by 5 bases, leaving 10 bases between them.